The text below deals with one TCR beta chain. The source of the sample is a study of patients and donors after allogeneic stem cell transplantation. MiXCR, run by TCRdb on the RT-PCR reads, gives a single entry per CDR3 protein. The table lists approximately 250,000 distinct CDR3 sequences, roughly 14% of them singletons. The CDR3 length is 20 residues. Losses at the gene ends were 6 bases for V and 0 bases for J; bases not matched to a gene: 16. Per the germline V gene, CDR1 is KGHSH and CDR2 is LQKENI. The rearrangement links TRBV18 to TRBJ2-1; 11 bases are a match to TRBD2. The sequencing sample was made of blood, either unsorted or a sorted T cell fraction (not recorded which). This TCR came from a human donor who was either an allogeneic HSCT recipient or a stem cell or donor lymphocyte infusion donor (not recorded which). It is not recorded whose cells these are; they may come from a transplant donor. The CDR3 region is CASSHRSTSGGTSSYNEQFF. In DNA, the CDR3 is TGTGCCAGCTCGCATCGATCTACTAGCGGGGGAACCAGCTCCTACAATGAGCAGTTCTTC.